The clone carrying this TCR beta chain has only a few counts. The target antigen is unknown. This sample was taken from a study of early T cells in non-severe SARS-CoV-2 infection. Study as a whole: From unsorted whole blood, bulk RNA was sequenced, and the chains remained unpaired. Broader study findings: Matching against VDJdb likely underestimated virus-specific expansions, favoring anti-spike CD8.

In the library, individual cDNA molecules carried attached unique molecular identifiers. One entry per CDR3 protein results from TCRdb running MiXCR on the 5' RACE reads. The sample consists of tens of thousands of distinct CDR3 sequences, about 10% of them appearing once. J gave up 4 bases and V 3 bases, and 5 bases lay outside the gene matches. Germline V lookup: CDR1 KGHSH, CDR2 LQKENI. This CDR3 has 15 residues. The material sequenced was whole blood, taken at baseline. The chain recombines TRBV18 with TRBJ2-5; 10 bases agree with TRBD1. The origin of this receptor is an adult who was a healthcare worker with PCR-confirmed SARS-CoV-2 infection or an uninfected control (not recorded which). CDR3 amino acids: CASSPQTGGRETQYF. The CDR3 bases are TGTGCCAGCTCACCCCAGACAGGGGGCAGAGAGACCCAGTACTTC.